A single sample is the source of the 7 T cell receptor beta chains below, sequenced in a study of T cells in Graves' hyperthyroidism and ophthalmopathy. Amplified TCR beta CDR3 regions came from RNA transcripts. The HTBI primer set was used in a first-round RT-PCR of the TCR CDR3. TCRdb recomputed calls from the multiplex PCR reads with MiXCR, one row per CDR3 protein. The sample carries roughly 250,000 distinct CDR3 sequences, about 17% recorded once. What was sequenced was blood. Receptors were obtained from a woman between 18 and 29 years old with Graves' ophthalmopathy.

The table lists this clonotype with many counts. The J gene is TRBJ1-2, the V gene TRBV2, with D uncertain. V lost 2 bases, J lost 4 bases, and 11 bases lay in between. Per the germline V gene, CDR1 is SNHLY and CDR2 is FYNNEI. The CDR3 covers 14 residues. CDR3: CASSEHQLGYGYTF. Here the CDR3 DNA reads TGTGCCAGCAGTGAACACCAGCTCGGCTATGGCTACACCTTC.

At least ten counts were recorded for this clonotype. The chain joins TRBV4-3 to TRBJ1-1; TRBD1 matches 7 bases. J was trimmed by 5 bases and V by 4 bases; bases with no gene match: 13. In germline, CDR1 is LGHNA, CDR2 YSLEER. The CDR3 runs to 16 residues. The CDR3 sequence: CASSPKILTGYTEAFF. CDR3 nucleotide sequence: TGCGCCAGCAGCCCCAAGATCCTGACAGGGTATACTGAAGCTTTCTTT.

This clonotype was detected once. V and J are TRBV7-9 and TRBJ2-7, with 9 bases aligning to TRBD2. The V gene end was trimmed by 5 bases and the J gene end by 5 bases; junction bases not matched to a gene: 10. The CDR3 loop spans 15 amino acids. The germline V gene encodes CDR1 SEHNR and CDR2 FQNEAQ (reference sequence). CDR3 loop: CASSPREGRRNEQYF. For the CDR3, the DNA is TGTGCCAGCAGCCCGCGGGAGGGCCGACGAAACGAGCAGTACTTC. Based on the CDR3 plus reference TRBV7-9 and TRBJ2-7, the full variable domain is DTGVSQNPRHKITKRGQNVTFRCDPISEHNRLYWYRQTLGQGPEFLTYFQNEAQLEKSRLLSDRFSAERPKGSFSTLEIQRTEQGDSAMYLCASSPREGRRNEQYFGPGTRLTVT.

This clonotype was seen a handful of times. The chain links TRBV20-1 to TRBJ2-6; D may be TRBD1 (6 bases). The germline V gene has CDR1 DFQATT and CDR2 SNEGSKA (reference sequence). This CDR3 contains 16 residues. Trimming took off 6 bases at V and 0 bases at J, with 15 bases between the two ends. The CDR3 protein is CSALNTGYSGANVLTF. CDR3 nucleotides: TGCAGTGCCCTGAACACAGGGTACTCTGGGGCCAACGTCCTGACTTTC.

This clonotype was detected ten times or more. The rearrangement links TRBV27 to TRBJ2-2; 7 bases agree with TRBD2. Germline V gene sequence: CDR1 MNHEY, CDR2 SMNVEV (reference sequence). This CDR3 is built from 13 residues. Trimming cost V 6 bases and J 6 bases; bases outside gene matches: 4. The CDR3 bases are TGTGCCAGCAGACACGCGGGGGCCGGGGAGCTGTTTTTT. Its protein is CASRHAGAGELFF.

Comment on this clonotype: A read error may account for a junction end that differs from germline. The chain couples TRBV7-3 to TRBJ2-1; tentative D call: TRBD1 (5 bases). Germline values: CDR1 SGHTA, CDR2 FQGTGA. The CDR3 has 15 residues. The CDR3 reads CASSWSVGAYNEQFF. The CDR3 DNA sequence: TGTGCCAGCAGCTGGTCGGTAGGGGCCTACAATGAACAGTTCTTC.

This clonotype was counted many times. The chain uses TRBV30 and TRBJ1-4; maybe TRBD1 (5 bases). This CDR3 is 13 amino acids long. Trimming took 4 bases from V and 5 from J, leaving 11 bases between them. Per germline, CDR1 GTSNPN and CDR2 SVGIG (reference sequence). This CDR3 reads CAWNYRRNEKLFF. CDR3 in DNA: TGTGCCTGGAATTACAGGCGGAATGAAAAACTGTTTTTT.